This TCR beta chain was sequenced in a study of blood T cell repertoires in COVID-19. Turning to the study itself: COVID-19 samples collected from the United States, Italy and Spain covered acute and convalescent phases.

Original processing methods: Amplification from reference gene primers served as the basis for estimated nucleated cell counts. Repertoires were generated with immunoSEQ multiplex PCR, while TCRdb's copy carries only in-frame clones and drops some. V and J calls and clone size are given by that table; D and trimming were obtained from the DNA. Of 150,000 to 200,000 clones in the sample, roughly nine tenths are singletons; the top ten hold roughly a sixth. The V gene's germline CDR1 is SGHDT and CDR2 YYEEEE. Unmatched junction bases numbered 2, after V lost 4 bases and J lost 0 bases. The CDR3 length is 15 residues.

Sequenced: peripheral blood. The chain is built from TRBV5-6 and TRBJ2-3, with 10 bases fitting TRBD2. This clonotype originated in a man aged 60-69 years with active or convalescent COVID-19. CDR3 in amino acids: CASSVAGGSTDTQYF. The CDR3 DNA is TGTGCCAGCAGCGTAGCGGGAGGCAGCACAGATACGCAGTATTTT.